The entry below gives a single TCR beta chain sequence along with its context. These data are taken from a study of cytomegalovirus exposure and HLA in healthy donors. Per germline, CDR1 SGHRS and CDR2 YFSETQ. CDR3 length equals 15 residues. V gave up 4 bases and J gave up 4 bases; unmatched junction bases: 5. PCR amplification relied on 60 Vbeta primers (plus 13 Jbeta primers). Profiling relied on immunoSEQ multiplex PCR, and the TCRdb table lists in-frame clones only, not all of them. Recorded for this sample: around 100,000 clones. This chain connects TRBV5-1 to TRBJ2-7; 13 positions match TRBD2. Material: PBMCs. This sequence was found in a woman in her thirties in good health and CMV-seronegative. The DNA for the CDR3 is TGCGCCAGCAGCGAGGGACTAGCGGGATTATACGAGCAGTACTTC. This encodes CASSEGLAGLYEQYF.